These 15 T cell receptor beta chains share one sample of origin, sequenced in a study of OX40 agonist ivuxolimab in advanced cancers. Using immunoSEQ multiplex PCR, the repertoire was profiled, and TCRdb retains in-frame clones only, with some absent. In the table there are fewer than 35,000 clones, roughly 87% of which are singletons. The sequenced sample was CD4+ or CD8+ T cells sorted from blood, obtained in a trial of the OX40 agonist ivuxolimab. All receptors come from an adult with an advanced solid tumor such as melanoma, head and neck, liver or kidney cancer.

The J gene is TRBJ1-2, the V gene TRBV7-3; no definite D call. Trimming took off 8 bases at V and 8 bases at J, with 18 bases between the two ends. The CDR3 consists of 13 residues. The germline gives CDR1 SGHTA, CDR2 FQGTGA. CDR3 sequence reads: CASSPNGSGGYTF. In DNA form, the CDR3 reads TGTGCCAGCTCCCCGAACGGTTCTGGAGGCTACACCTTC.

The chain combines TRBV2 with TRBJ2-7, with D unresolved. This CDR3 comprises 11 residues. Germline CDR1 is SNHLY and CDR2 is FYNNEI. V dropped 5 bases and J dropped 3 bases, with 5 bases sitting between them. The CDR3 coding sequence is TGTGCCAGCAGTTCCTACTACGAGCAGTACTTC. It specifies CASSSYYEQYF.

The genes are TRBV5-6 and TRBJ2-2; D possibly corresponds to TRBD2 (5 bases). CDR3 length: 14 amino acids. V was trimmed by 3 bases and J by 4 bases, leaving 10 bases between them. Germline V lookup: CDR1 SGHDT, CDR2 YYEEEE. CDR3 nucleotide sequence: TGTGCCAGCAGCTCCACACGGGGCACCGGGGAGCTGTTTTTT. Translated, it gives CASSSTRGTGELFF.

The chain is built from TRBV7-2 and TRBJ1-2, with D unclear. CDR1 SGHTA and CDR2 FQGNSA come from the germline V gene. CDR3 length: 13 amino acids. The ends were cut back, 2 bases at V and 2 bases at J, with 6 bases in the middle. The CDR3: CASSLTVNYGYTF. In nucleotides, the CDR3 is TGTGCCAGCAGCTTAACGGTAAACTATGGCTACACCTTC.

The chain recombines TRBV7-2 with TRBJ2-1; possibly TRBD1 for D (6 bases). The CDR3 extends over 16 amino acids. Between the trimmed V and J ends, which lost 2 bases and 0 bases, there was a span of 11 bases. Germline assignment: CDR1 SGHTA and CDR2 FQGNSA. Here the CDR3 reads CASSLRATGSYNEQFF. The CDR3 nucleotides read TGTGCCAGCAGCTTAAGAGCGACAGGCTCCTACAATGAGCAGTTCTTC.

The gene calls are TRBV28 and TRBJ1-1, with a weak D call TRBD1 (5 bases). V was pared by 2 bases and J by 1 base, with 5 bases between. Germline V CDR1 and CDR2: MDHEN, SYDVKM. The CDR3 sequence is 13 residues long. The CDR3 DNA sequence: TGTGCCAGCAGTTTAAGGGGGAACACTGAAGCTTTCTTT. Protein sequence: CASSLRGNTEAFF. The complete variable domain, with remaining parts taken from reference TRBV28 and TRBJ1-1, reads DVKVTQSSRYLVKRTGEKVFLECVQDMDHENMFWYRQDPGLGLRLIYFSYDVKMKEKGDIPEGYSVSREKKERFSLILESASTNQTSMYLCASSLRGNTEAFFGQGTRLTVV.

The J gene is TRBJ2-3, the V gene TRBV7-2; weak D call: TRBD2 (6 bases). Germline CDR1 SGHTA, CDR2 FQGNSA. This CDR3 comprises 14 residues. Trimming cost V 2 bases and J 3 bases, with 9 bases left between them. CDR3 nucleotide sequence: TGTGCCAGCAGCTTAAGCGGAGGGACAGATACGCAGTATTTT. The encoded protein is CASSLSGGTDTQYF.

The chain uses TRBV15 and TRBJ1-1, with TRBD1 matching over 9 bases. V lost 1 base to trimming and J lost 5 bases; unmatched junction nucleotides: 5. The CDR3 spans 15 residues. Germline V gives CDR1 LNHNV, CDR2 YYDKDF (reference sequence). In DNA, the CDR3 is TGTGCCACCAGCAGAGGGGACAGGGTAGGGACTGAAGCTTTCTTT. Its protein is CATSRGDRVGTEAFF.

This chain uses TRBV13 with TRBJ2-7, with D perhaps being TRBD1 or TRBD2 (9 bases each). The CDR3 runs 15 residues. V gave up 5 bases and J gave up 5 bases, with 19 bases separating them. Per the germline V gene, CDR1 is PRHDT and CDR2 is FYEKMQ (reference sequence). The CDR3 nucleotides are TGTGCCAGCAGCCCTAGCGGGACAGGGAGTAACGAGCAGTACTTC. It is translated as CASSPSGTGSNEQYF.

J is TRBJ1-3 and V is TRBV18, with TRBD1 matching over 7 bases. The ends lost 3 bases at V and 0 bases at J; junction bases unmatched: 5. Germline V gene lookup returns CDR1 KGHSH and CDR2 LQKENI. CDR3 length: 16 residues. The CDR3 DNA reads TGTGCCAGCTCACCGAAGGGGGCAACCTCTGGAAACACCATATATTTT. It translates to CASSPKGATSGNTIYF.

The CDR3 sequence: CASSLGTSGGLGRETQYF. CDR3 DNA sequence: TGTGCCAGCAGCCTCGGGACTAGCGGGGGCCTCGGGAGAGAGACCCAGTACTTC. The genes are TRBV7-2 and TRBJ2-5; 14 nucleotides agree with TRBD2. This CDR3 is built from 18 residues. The germline V gene has CDR1 SGHTA and CDR2 FQGNSA. With V trimmed by 5 bases and J by 4 bases, 12 bases remained unmatched.

The chain joins TRBV7-5 to TRBJ2-7; TRBD1, the table's D call, was not compared with the DNA. TRBV7-5 is tagged as a pseudogene. The CDR3 contains 14 residues. CDR3 loop: CVRSQGLEIYEQYF. In DNA form, the CDR3 reads TGTGTCAGAAGCCAGGGTCTAGAGATTTACGAGCAGTACTTC.

The CDR3 DNA is TGTGCCAGTAGCCGGAGCGGGAACACCGGGGAGCTGTTTTTT. This sequence encodes CASSRSGNTGELFF. The chain uses TRBV19 and TRBJ2-2; TRBD2 might be the D (5 bases). The CDR3 spans 14 residues. The V and J ends lost 6 bases and 1 base respectively, with 9 bases between them. CDR1 LNHDA and CDR2 SQIVND come from the germline V gene (reference sequence).

The chain has TRBV5-1 and TRBJ2-2; D perhaps matches TRBD1 (5 bases). The germline V gene has CDR1 SGHRS and CDR2 YFSETQ. The V end lost 4 bases, the J end lost 7 bases, and 14 bases lay between the germline ends. The length of the CDR3 is 14 residues. CDR3 sequence reads: CASSGRAGVGELFF. In DNA form, the CDR3 reads TGCGCCAGCAGCGGCAGGGCTGGAGTCGGGGAGCTGTTTTTT.

This clone was picked up one time. The chain links TRBV5-4 to TRBJ1-2; no firm D call. The V gene's germline CDR1 is SGHNT and CDR2 YYREEE (reference sequence). This CDR3 region has 13 residues. V shed 1 base and J shed 6 bases, with 10 bases lying between them. CDR3: CASSLRGIHGYTF. CDR3 DNA: TGTGCCAGCAGCTTGCGAGGGATCCATGGCTACACCTTC.